One T cell receptor (beta chain) is described in this entry. Authors' methods: Cell counts per sample came from amplifying reference gene primers. Some clones are missing from TCRdb's copy, which holds only in-frame ones; the method was immunoSEQ multiplex PCR. That table furnishes V, J and clone size, whereas the DNA furnished D and trimming. The table has some 170,000 clones, around 80% seen once. These data belong to a study of blood T cell repertoires in COVID-19. Study-wide context: Samples representing acute and convalescent COVID-19 were sourced from the United States, Italy and Spain. T cells, B-cell-depleted T cells, or PBMCs supplied cDNA or gDNA.

This CDR3 is built from 16 residues. V was shortened by 4 bases and J by 4 bases, with 18 bases between the two germline ends. Germline V lookup: CDR1 SGHDT, CDR2 YYEEEE. This chain joins TRBV5-6 and TRBJ2-1; D may be TRBD1 (5 bases). The sample was peripheral blood. This clonotype originated in a woman older than 75 with acute or convalescent COVID-19. The CDR3: CASSTTQDWEYNEQFF. The CDR3 nucleotides are TGTGCCAGCAGCACTACACAGGATTGGGAATACAATGAGCAGTTCTTC.